This TCR beta chain was retrieved from a study of blood T cell repertoires in COVID-19. Per the authors' pipeline: Reference gene primer amplification gave estimated nucleated cell counts. Profiled with immunoSEQ multiplex PCR; TCRdb holds only in-frame clones, not every one. The D gene and trimming were derived from the DNA, and the V and J assignments and clone size from that table. This sample carries approximately 80,000 clones, about 83% of them seen once, and the ten largest clones take roughly 2.2%. The sequenced sample was peripheral blood. This TCR came from a woman between 70 and 85 years old with acute or convalescent COVID-19.

DNA for the CDR3: TGTGCCAGCAGCTCGAACAGGGACACTGAAGCTTTCTTT. It specifies CASSSNRDTEAFF. The chain links TRBV12-3 or TRBV12-4 to TRBJ1-1; D perhaps matches TRBD1 (6 bases). The CDR3 length is 13 residues. Trimming left V 6 bases short and J 3 bases short, with 11 bases between.